In its sample, the clone carrying this TCR beta chain was seen many times. The antigen is unknown. The source material, RNA transcripts, was used to amplify TCR beta CDR3 regions. In the first-round RT-PCR of the TCR CDR3, the HTBI primer set was used. TCRdb independently ran MiXCR on the multiplex PCR reads; one entry per CDR3 protein. Of 350,000 to 400,000 distinct CDR3 sequences detected, around 14% appear once; the ten largest clones hold 30% to 35%. This sample was taken from a study of T cells in Graves' hyperthyroidism and ophthalmopathy. Study-wide findings and caveats: Most clonotypes that expanded in the thyroid above 0.001 also showed up in blood.

Absence of ophthalmopathy progression within 18 months defined stable Graves' hyperthyroidism. The sequence derives from a woman in her thirties with Graves' hyperthyroidism. Material for sequencing was blood.

CDR3 sequence: CSVSPGGHEQYF. CDR3 in DNA: TGCAGTGTTTCGCCCGGGGGCCACGAGCAGTACTTC. This chain connects TRBV20-1 to TRBJ2-7; D may match TRBD1 or TRBD2 (6 bases each). The germline CDR1 and CDR2 sequences are DFQATT and SNEGSKA (reference sequence). Trimming cost V 7 bases and J 5 bases, with 15 bases left between them. The CDR3 has 12 amino acids.